A selection of T cell receptor beta chains follows, all from one sample in a study of blood T cell repertoires in COVID-19. The assay was immunoSEQ multiplex PCR, and TCRdb's table has in-frame clones only and misses some. The sample contains about 200,000 clones, around 84% of which appear only once. What was sequenced was peripheral blood. The origin of the receptors is a human donor in a cohort sampled during active COVID-19. Both conserved end residues are part of each CDR3. D genes are given only for firm matches. Some rows mark clone size as missing; the rest say once, few, many or name a class of expanded clone.

D: TRBD1
size: NA
J: TRBJ2-3
V: TRBV7-9
DNA: TGTGCCAGCAGCTTAATGGACAGGGATGGAGATACGCAGTATTTT
CDR3: CASSLMDRDGDTQYF

D: TRBD1
size: NA
J: TRBJ2-1
V: TRBV7-9
DNA: TGTGCCAGCAGCTCCCGGCAGGGGGCAAACAATGAGCAGTTCTTC
CDR3: CASSSRQGANNEQFF

D: TRBD2
size: NA
J: TRBJ2-1
V: TRBV19
DNA: TGTGCCAGTAGTAAGGGGATAGCGGGGTCTAATGAGCAGTTCTTC
CDR3: CASSKGIAGSNEQFF

D: TRBD1
size: NA
J: TRBJ1-5
V: TRBV3-1/TRBV3-2
DNA: TGTGCCAGCAGCCGAGCTACAGGGGTGGGTCAGCCCCAGCATTTT
CDR3: CASSRATGVGQPQHF

D: NA
size: NA
J: TRBJ1-5
V: TRBV7-9
DNA: TGTGCCAGCAGCTTATACCGAGATCAGCCCCAGCATTTT
CDR3: CASSLYRDQPQHF

D: TRBD1
size: once
J: TRBJ1-1
V: TRBV15
DNA: TGTGCCACCAGCAGATTAGGGCAGGGGGCGAACACTGAAGCTTTCTTT
CDR3: CATSRLGQGANTEAFF

D: NA
size: NA
J: TRBJ1-3
V: TRBV2
DNA: TGTGCCAGCAGTCTCAGGGATCCAGGAAACACCATATATTTT
CDR3: CASSLRDPGNTIYF

D: TRBD2
size: NA
J: TRBJ2-4
V: TRBV5-4
DNA: TGTGCCAGCAGCTCCGAGCGGGAGGTTAGGAACATTCAGTACTTC
CDR3: CASSSEREVRNIQYF

D: NA
size: NA
J: TRBJ1-2
V: TRBV11-2
DNA: TGTGCCAGCAGGGAGGGCCCTGGCTACACCTTC
CDR3: CASREGPGYTF

D: NA
size: few
J: TRBJ2-7
V: TRBV7-2
DNA: TGTGCCAGCAGCTTAGAAGCACCCTACGAGCAGTACTTC
CDR3: CASSLEAPYEQYF

D: NA
size: NA
J: TRBJ2-1
V: TRBV7-2
DNA: TGTGCCAGCAGGTCCACCTGGCAGGGGAATATCAATGAGCAGTTCTTC
CDR3: CASRSTWQGNINEQFF

D: NA
size: once
J: TRBJ2-3
V: TRBV2
DNA: TGTGCCAGCAGCCTAGACAGGAGTAACACAGATACGCAGTATTTT
CDR3: CASSLDRSNTDTQYF

D: TRBD1
size: few
J: TRBJ2-7
V: TRBV5-1
DNA: TGCGCCAGCAGAGTGACAGGGGCCTCCTACGAGCAGTACTTC
CDR3: CASRVTGASYEQYF

D: NA
size: once
J: TRBJ2-5
V: TRBV19
DNA: TGTGCCAGTAGTATCGGACAGCCCGGGGAGACCCAGTACTTC
CDR3: CASSIGQPGETQYF

D: TRBD1
size: NA
J: TRBJ2-2
V: TRBV24-1
DNA: TGTGCCACCAGTGATTGGATGACAGGGACGGGCACCGGGGAGCTGTTTTTT
CDR3: CATSDWMTGTGTGELFF

D: NA
size: NA
J: TRBJ2-1
V: TRBV5-4
DNA: TGTGCCAGCAGCCCCGGGGGACAGTCTGCGAATGAGCAGTTCTTC
CDR3: CASSPGGQSANEQFF

D: TRBD2
size: NA
J: TRBJ2-1
V: TRBV11-3
DNA: TGTGCCAGCAGCCTTGGTAATTCACTAGCGGGAGGAGAGGAGCAGTTCTTC
CDR3: CASSLGNSLAGGEEQFF

D: TRBD2
size: NA
J: TRBJ2-7
V: TRBV5-4
DNA: TGTGCCAGCAGCATTACGGGACTAGCGGTCTCCTACGAGCAGTACTTC
CDR3: CASSITGLAVSYEQYF

D: NA
size: NA
J: TRBJ2-5
V: TRBV7-2
DNA: TGTGCCAGCAGCTTCACCCACGGGACTTCCCGGCTAACGGGGACCCAGTACTTC
CDR3: CASSFTHGTSRLTGTQYF

D: NA
size: NA
J: TRBJ2-2
V: TRBV5-1
DNA: TGCGCCAGCAGCCCGTCGGGTAACACCGGGGAGCTGTTTTTT
CDR3: CASSPSGNTGELFF

D: TRBD2
size: NA
J: TRBJ2-1
V: TRBV11-2
DNA: TGTGCCAGCAGCTCTGCGACTAGCGGGAGTAATGAGCAGTTCTTC
CDR3: CASSSATSGSNEQFF

D: NA
size: few
J: TRBJ1-1
V: TRBV24-1
DNA: TGTGCCACCAGAAGAACAGGGTTCGGAACTGAAGCTTTCTTT
CDR3: CATRRTGFGTEAFF

D: TRBD2
size: NA
J: TRBJ2-7
V: TRBV4-2
DNA: TGTGCCAGCAGCCAACCGGGACTAGTCCTTTACGAGCAGTACTTC
CDR3: CASSQPGLVLYEQYF

D: TRBD2
size: NA
J: TRBJ2-7
V: TRBV28
DNA: TGTGCCAGCAGTATCCCCTCTAGCGGGAGCGGTTACGAGCAGTACTTC
CDR3: CASSIPSSGSGYEQYF

D: NA
size: once
J: TRBJ2-3
V: TRBV19
DNA: TGTGCCAGTAGTATAGCTACAGATACGCAGTATTTT
CDR3: CASSIATDTQYF

D: TRBD1
size: NA
J: TRBJ2-7
V: TRBV18
DNA: TGTGCCAGCTCACCCGAGGGGGCGAACTACGAGCAGTACTTC
CDR3: CASSPEGANYEQYF

D: TRBD1
size: few
J: TRBJ1-1
V: TRBV5-6
DNA: TGTGCCAGCAGCTTCGGGCCCCGGGGACAGGGGATAGACACTGAAGCTTTCTTT
CDR3: CASSFGPRGQGIDTEAFF

D: NA
size: NA
J: TRBJ2-1
V: TRBV18
DNA: TGTGCCAGCGCCGGAGGCCCGGGTTACAATGAGCAGTTCTTC
CDR3: CASAGGPGYNEQFF

D: TRBD2
size: NA
J: TRBJ2-3
V: TRBV28
DNA: TGTGCCAGCGGGGGCCTTAGCGGGGGGAGCACAGATACGCAGTATTTT
CDR3: CASGGLSGGSTDTQYF

D: TRBD1
size: NA
J: TRBJ1-1
V: TRBV28
DNA: TGTGCCAGCAGTTCCTCAGGGACAGGAAGGACTGAAGCTTTCTTT
CDR3: CASSSSGTGRTEAFF

D: TRBD2
size: NA
J: TRBJ2-6
V: TRBV3-1/TRBV3-2
DNA: TGTGCCAGCAGCCAATCGAGCGGGGTTCTCTCTGGGGCCAACGTCCTGACTTTC
CDR3: CASSQSSGVLSGANVLTF

D: TRBD2
size: NA
J: TRBJ2-1
V: TRBV27
DNA: TGTGCCAGCAGGGGGGGGACCCCATCCTACAATGAGCAGTTCTTC
CDR3: CASRGGTPSYNEQFF

D: NA
size: NA
J: TRBJ1-5
V: TRBV28
DNA: TGTGCCAGCAGTTTATCTGGGGGCATCAATCAGCCCCAGCATTTT
CDR3: CASSLSGGINQPQHF

D: NA
size: once
J: TRBJ2-1
V: TRBV24-1
DNA: TGTGCCACCAGTGATGCGGCTGAATTAAGCTCCTACAATGAGCAGTTCTTC
CDR3: CATSDAAELSSYNEQFF

D: TRBD2
size: NA
J: TRBJ2-7
V: TRBV5-4
DNA: TGTGCCAGCAGCTTGTCCGGGGGGTACGAGCAGTACTTC
CDR3: CASSLSGGYEQYF

D: NA
size: NA
J: TRBJ2-2
V: TRBV19
DNA: TGTGCCAGTAAAGACTATTATAGCACCGGGGAGCTGTTTTTT
CDR3: CASKDYYSTGELFF

D: TRBD1
size: NA
J: TRBJ1-2
V: TRBV6-1
DNA: TGTGCCAGCAGCCCTGGGACAGGGATCGTCTACACCTTC
CDR3: CASSPGTGIVYTF

D: TRBD1
size: NA
J: TRBJ1-4
V: TRBV3-1/TRBV3-2
DNA: TGTGCCAGCAGCCAAGGGACAGGCCGGTCCGGGAATGAAAAACTGTTTTTT
CDR3: CASSQGTGRSGNEKLFF

D: TRBD1
size: NA
J: TRBJ1-2
V: TRBV5-6
DNA: TGTGCCAGCAGCTTGGACAGGGGGCATGGCTACACCTTC
CDR3: CASSLDRGHGYTF

D: NA
size: NA
J: TRBJ1-3
V: TRBV7-9
DNA: TGTGCCAGCAGCCAACCCTACAGGCGAACGGGAAACACCATATATTTT
CDR3: CASSQPYRRTGNTIYF

D: TRBD2
size: NA
J: TRBJ2-1
V: TRBV27
DNA: TGTGCCAGCAGCCCGACTAGCGGCCTTTACAATGAGCAGTTCTTC
CDR3: CASSPTSGLYNEQFF

D: TRBD1
size: NA
J: TRBJ1-6
V: TRBV2
DNA: TGTGCCAGCAGGGGGCAGGGGGCACGATATAATTCACCCCTCCACTTT
CDR3: CASRGQGARYNSPLHF

D: TRBD2
size: NA
J: TRBJ2-3
V: TRBV15
DNA: TGTGCCACCAGCTCCGAGGGGCGGGAGGGGGGATATAGCACAGATACGCAGTATTTT
CDR3: CATSSEGREGGYSTDTQYF

D: NA
size: once
J: TRBJ1-4
V: TRBV19
DNA: TGTGCCAGTAGTCCAAGGGGTGTTCTAAATGAAAAACTGTTTTTT
CDR3: CASSPRGVLNEKLFF

D: TRBD2
size: once
J: TRBJ2-1
V: TRBV19
DNA: TGTGCCAGTAAGCCGACTAGCGGGTCCTACAATGAGCAGTTCTTC
CDR3: CASKPTSGSYNEQFF

D: TRBD2
size: NA
J: TRBJ2-1
V: TRBV28
DNA: TGTGCCAGTGGGCGGGAGATCAACAATGAGCAGTTCTTC
CDR3: CASGREINNEQFF

D: NA
size: NA
J: TRBJ2-5
V: TRBV11-1
DNA: TGTGCCAGCGGAAGCGGAGAAGAGACCCAGTACTTC
CDR3: CASGSGEETQYF